The 27 T cell receptor beta chains below all came from one sample that was sequenced in a study of T cells in Graves' hyperthyroidism and ophthalmopathy. RNA transcripts served as the template for amplifying TCR beta CDR3 regions. The HTBI primer set served for first-round RT-PCR of the TCR CDR3. MiXCR was run by TCRdb on the multiplex PCR reads, yielding one entry per CDR3 protein. Of hundreds of thousands of distinct CDR3 sequences in the sample, 35% are singletons; the top ten hold around 30%. Sequencing was carried out using blood. The receptors originated from a woman in her 40s with Graves' hyperthyroidism.

The chain uses TRBV7-9 and TRBJ1-6; TRBD1 matches at 8 bases. CDR3 size: 15 residues. The V gene's germline CDR1 is SEHNR and CDR2 FQNEAQ (reference sequence). V shed 7 bases and J 3 bases; nucleotides not matched to a gene: 5. CDR3 DNA sequence: TGTGCCAGCAAGCAGGGGGCCCGCTATAATTCACCCCTCCACTTT. This gives the protein CASKQGARYNSPLHF.

The rearrangement links TRBV15 to TRBJ2-3; 7 nucleotides align to TRBD1. Looked up from germline, CDR1 is LNHNV and CDR2 is YYDKDF (reference sequence). Losses at the gene ends were 5 bases for V and 1 base for J; bases not matched to a gene: 6. The CDR3 covers 15 residues. The CDR3 DNA reads as TGTGCCACCAGCGCCTCGGGACAGCGCACAGATACGCAGTATTTT. This encodes CATSASGQRTDTQYF. Using reference TRBV15 and TRBJ2-3 for the parts outside the CDR3, the full variable domain is DAMVIQNPRYQVTQFGKPVTLSCSQTLNHNVMYWYQQKSSQAPKLLFHYYDKDFNNEADTPDNFQSRRPNTSFCFLDIRSPGLGDTAMYLCATSASGQRTDTQYFGPGTRLTVL.

The chain carries TRBV24-1 and TRBJ2-5; D perhaps matches TRBD1 (6 bases). This CDR3 contains 14 residues. Trimming cost V 4 bases and J 5 bases, with 13 bases left between them. Germline values: CDR1 KGHDR, CDR2 SFDVKD. CDR3 nucleotides: TGTGCCACCAGTGACCCCGGGACAAAGGAGACCCAGTACTTC. Its protein product is CATSDPGTKETQYF.

The chain uses TRBV7-9 and TRBJ1-2; D is undetermined. Looked up from germline, CDR1 is SEHNR and CDR2 is FQNEAQ (reference sequence). The CDR3 runs to 13 residues. Trimming took 1 base from V and 5 from J, leaving 8 bases between them. The CDR3 sequence: CASSLGLAYGYTF. CDR3 bases: TGTGCCAGCAGCTTAGGACTGGCGTATGGCTACACCTTC. The full variable domain, completed using reference TRBV7-9 and TRBJ1-2, is DTGVSQNPRHKITKRGQNVTFRCDPISEHNRLYWYRQTLGQGPEFLTYFQNEAQLEKSRLLSDRFSAERPKGSFSTLEIQRTEQGDSAMYLCASSLGLAYGYTFGSGTRLTVV.

J is TRBJ2-7 and V is TRBV5-1; TRBD1 matches at 7 bases. This CDR3 has 15 residues. In germline, CDR1 is SGHRS, CDR2 YFSETQ. The junction had 8 bases not matched to a gene; V was cut back by 0 bases and J by 5 bases. CDR3 protein: CASSLGQGSADEQYF. CDR3 nucleotide sequence: TGCGCCAGCAGCTTGGGACAGGGATCGGCCGACGAGCAGTACTTC.

The chain joins TRBV6-2 or TRBV6-3 to TRBJ1-5; no clear D gene. V gave up 2 bases and J gave up 3 bases, with 5 bases separating them. Germline values: CDR1 MNHEY, CDR2 SVGEGT. The CDR3 is 13 residues long. The CDR3: CASSYPHNQPQHF. Written as DNA, the CDR3 is TGTGCCAGCAGTTACCCTCACAATCAGCCCCAGCATTTT.

The J gene is TRBJ2-5, the V gene TRBV2; 11 positions agree with TRBD2. The end of the DNA is better explained by TRBJ2-1, so the J call may be wrong. The CDR3 covers 14 residues. The germline V gene has CDR1 SNHLY and CDR2 FYNNEI. The CDR3 bases are TGTGCCAGCAGTGGTAGCGGGGGGGGAGATACGCAGTTCTTC. This translates into CASSGSGGGDTQFF.

The chain couples TRBV27 to TRBJ1-2; 10 bases line up with TRBD1. The V gene's germline CDR1 is MNHEY and CDR2 SMNVEV (reference sequence). V trimming: 5 bases; J trimming: 5 bases; junction bases outside the gene matches: 11. The CDR3 has 16 amino acids. CDR3 region: CASSLYGGQGHYGYTF. The CDR3 bases are TGTGCCAGCAGTCTATATGGGGGACAGGGGCATTATGGCTACACCTTC.

Note on this clonotype: The germline gene is not matched at one end of the junction; a read error may be the cause. This chain connects TRBV7-2 to TRBJ2-7; 7 nucleotides match TRBD1. The CDR3 sequence is 14 residues long. CDR1 is SGHTA, CDR2 FQGNSA, per germline. The CDR3 spells CASSPTGTVYEQHF. In DNA form, the CDR3 reads TGTGCCAGCAGCCCAACCGGGACAGTCTACGAGCAGCACTTC.

This clonotype was picked up many times. The V gene is TRBV20-1, the J gene TRBJ1-1; weak D call: TRBD1 (5 bases). The germline CDR1 and CDR2 sequences are DFQATT and SNEGSKA (reference sequence). V was trimmed by 3 bases and J by 4 bases, leaving 12 bases between them. The CDR3 runs to 13 residues. The CDR3 DNA reads TGCAGTGCTAGTTCGCAGGGTTTCACTGAAGCTTTCTTT. It encodes CSASSQGFTEAFF.

The rearrangement links TRBV5-1 to TRBJ2-7; 8 nucleotides agree with TRBD1. With 0 bases clipped from V and 5 bases from J, the junction kept 10 bases outside the gene matches. The CDR3 consists of 16 residues. CDR1 SGHRS and CDR2 YFSETQ come from the germline V gene. CDR3 loop: CASSLAAGGAGNEQYF. Written as DNA, the CDR3 is TGCGCCAGCAGCTTGGCCGCAGGGGGCGCAGGAAACGAGCAGTACTTC.

This clonotype was seen ten or more times. J is TRBJ1-1 and V is TRBV10-3; D is ambiguous. The ends were cut back, 8 bases at V and 6 bases at J, with 10 bases in the middle. CDR3 length equals 11 residues. Looked up from germline, CDR1 is ENHRY and CDR2 is SYGVKD. The CDR3 loop reads CAIAQGAEAFF. The CDR3 DNA reads TGTGCCATCGCTCAAGGAGCTGAAGCTTTCTTT.

This clonotype was detected ten times or more. V gene TRBV6-6 combines with J gene TRBJ1-5, with 8 bases that match TRBD1. The germline V gene encodes CDR1 MNHNY and CDR2 SVGAGI (reference sequence). V lost 0 bases, J lost 5 bases, and 3 bases stayed unmatched. CDR3 length: 15 amino acids. This chain's CDR3 is CASSYSRTGHQPQHF. For the CDR3, the DNA is TGTGCCAGCAGTTACTCCCGGACAGGGCATCAGCCCCAGCATTTT.

The V gene is TRBV7-9, the J gene TRBJ1-4, with D possibly TRBD1 on 6 matching bases. The V end lost 1 base, the J end lost 0 bases, and 9 bases lay between the germline ends. The CDR3 runs 16 residues. CDR1 is SEHNR, CDR2 FQNEAQ, per germline (reference sequence). The CDR3 sequence is CASSLGQAATNEKLFF. The CDR3 DNA is TGTGCCAGCAGCTTAGGACAGGCGGCAACTAATGAAAAACTGTTTTTT.

The chain employs TRBV3-1 and TRBJ2-5; 7 bases match TRBD2. Germline-derived CDR1 and CDR2 are LGHDT and YNNKEL (reference sequence). The CDR3 length is 16 residues. Trimming at V came to 3 bases and at J to 1 base, leaving 8 bases not matched to a gene. DNA of the CDR3: TGTGCCAGCAGCCAGGACGGGAGGCAGGTCCAAGAGACCCAGTACTTC. It codes for CASSQDGRQVQETQYF.

The chain joins TRBV7-9 to TRBJ1-5, with 10 bases that match TRBD1. This CDR3 has 14 amino acids. Germline V lookup: CDR1 SEHNR, CDR2 FQNEAQ (reference sequence). The V gene end was trimmed by 11 bases and the J gene end by 7 bases; junction bases not matched to a gene: 11. The CDR3 protein is CASSGTGVGQPQHF. CDR3 coding DNA: TGTGCCTCATCCGGGACAGGGGTTGGGCAGCCCCAGCATTTT.

Comment on this clonotype: This likely comes from a read error, as the CDR3 has no conserved phenylalanine or tryptophan at its end. The rearrangement uses TRBV5-1 and TRBJ2-7; 7 bases line up with TRBD2. CDR1 and CDR2 from the germline V gene are SGHRS and YFSETQ. The CDR3 is 20 residues long. Germline trimming cut 4 bases from V and 5 bases from J; bases unmatched to any gene: 27. The chain's CDR3 is CASSMGFRWPSGDSSDEQYL. The CDR3 nucleotides read TGCGCCAGCAGCATGGGGTTTAGGTGGCCTAGCGGAGACTCAAGCGACGAGCAGTACCTC.

This clonotype was seen only a few times. The J gene is TRBJ2-7, the V gene TRBV7-3, with TRBD2 matching 7 bases. The CDR3 runs to 14 residues. Germline V gene sequence: CDR1 SGHTA, CDR2 FQGTGA. V dropped 5 bases and J dropped 2; count of bases not matched to a gene: 6. CDR3 in amino acids: CASSPGGGTYEQYF. DNA of the CDR3: TGTGCCAGCAGCCCCGGCGGGGGAACCTACGAGCAGTACTTC. The full variable domain, its missing parts supplied by reference TRBV7-3 and TRBJ2-7, is GAGVSQTPSNKVTEKGKYVELRCDPISGHTALYWYRQSLGQGPEFLIYFQGTGAADDSGLPNDRFFAVRPEGSVSTLKIQRTERGDSAVYLCASSPGGGTYEQYFGPGTRLTVT.

This clonotype has more than one count but fewer than ten. The chain employs TRBV12-3 or TRBV12-4 and TRBJ1-5; TRBD1 aligns across 8 bases. V lost 1 base and J lost 3; bases outside the gene matches: 8. The CDR3 is made up of 17 amino acids. The CDR3 region has the DNA TGTGCCAGCAGTTTAGACGGGGACAGGCTCCCCAATCAGCCCCAGCATTTT. Its translation: CASSLDGDRLPNQPQHF.

The chain has TRBV7-2 and TRBJ2-7, with a possible D match to TRBD2 (6 bases). CDR3 length equals 14 residues. With 5 bases removed from V and 7 bases from J, the gap between germline ends came to 18 bases. Per germline, CDR1 SGHTA and CDR2 FQGNSA. DNA for the CDR3: TGTGCCAGCAGCCAAACTAGCTCCTACAATGAGCAGTACTTC. Translated, it gives CASSQTSSYNEQYF.

The chain joins TRBV10-3 to TRBJ2-2; D may be TRBD2 (5 bases). Germline V gives CDR1 ENHRY, CDR2 SYGVKD. V lost 6 bases and J 7 bases, leaving 6 bases between the germline ends. There are 11 residues in the CDR3. CDR3 DNA: TGTGCCATCAGCCGGGACGGGGAGCTGTTTTTT. It is translated as CAISRDGELFF.

The genes are TRBV7-3 and TRBJ1-1; D gene ambiguous. This CDR3 is 17 amino acids long. CDR1 and CDR2 (germline): SGHTA, FQGTGA. V lost 2 bases and J 0 bases, leaving 16 bases between the germline ends. CDR3 in amino acids: CASSLYSASSMNTEAFF. CDR3 DNA sequence: TGTGCCAGCAGCTTATACTCCGCCAGTTCTATGAACACTGAAGCTTTCTTT.

As regards this clonotype: The germline gene is not matched at one end of the junction; a read error may be the cause. The rearrangement links TRBV19 to TRBJ1-2; maybe TRBD1 (5 bases). The germline V gene encodes CDR1 LNHDA and CDR2 SQIVND (reference sequence). This CDR3 is 13 amino acids long. The CDR3 nucleotides read TGTGCCGGTAGTAGGAGACAGATCTATGGCTACACCTTC. It is translated as CAGSRRQIYGYTF.

A few counts support this clonotype. The rearrangement links TRBV29-1 to TRBJ1-1, with D possibly TRBD1 on 6 matching bases. Trimming cost V 5 bases and J 3 bases, with 22 bases left between them. The CDR3 has 16 amino acids. Germline lookup yields CDR1 SQVTM and CDR2 ANQGSEA. CDR3 sequence reads: CSVKGGPTAGDTEAFF. DNA of the CDR3: TGCAGCGTTAAGGGGGGGCCAACGGCGGGCGACACTGAAGCTTTCTTT. Using reference TRBV29-1 and TRBJ1-1 for the parts outside the CDR3, the full variable domain is SAVISQKPSRDICQRGTSLTIQCQVDSQVTMMFWYRQQPGQSLTLIATANQGSEATYESGFVIDKFPISRPNLTFSTLTVSNMSPEDSSIYLCSVKGGPTAGDTEAFFGQGTRLTVV.

This sequence joins TRBV10-3 and TRBJ1-1; 7 positions agree with TRBD1. Germline V gene data show CDR1 as ENHRY and CDR2 as SYGVKD. The CDR3 covers 13 residues. Trimming at V came to 6 bases and at J to 5 bases, leaving 6 bases not matched to a gene. The CDR3 loop is CAIRIQGTTEAFF. The CDR3 coding sequence is TGTGCCATCAGGATACAGGGGACAACTGAAGCTTTCTTT.

A few counts support this clonotype. V and J are TRBV7-9 and TRBJ1-4; no firm D call. V lost 1 base to trimming and J lost 5 bases, with 8 bases between them. This CDR3 spans 14 amino acids. CDR1 and CDR2 (germline): SEHNR, FQNEAQ (reference sequence). This CDR3 is CASSLVWGNEKLFF. In DNA form, the CDR3 reads TGTGCCAGCAGCTTAGTCTGGGGAAATGAAAAACTGTTTTTT.

V gene TRBV5-4 combines with J gene TRBJ2-7, with unresolved D. Germline V CDR1 and CDR2: SGHNT, YYREEE (reference sequence). V gave up 0 bases and J gave up 10 bases, with 8 bases separating them. This CDR3 has 11 amino acids. The CDR3 DNA reads TGTGCCAGCAGCTTGGATATAGGACAGTACTTC. The encoded protein is CASSLDIGQYF.